The present TCR beta chain was sequenced within a study of T cell changes during pregnancy in multiple sclerosis. Repertoires were generated with immunoSEQ multiplex PCR, while TCRdb's copy carries only in-frame clones and drops some. The table lists fewer than 80,000 clones, around 94% of them singletons, with 2% in the top ten. Germline V gene data show CDR1 as DFQATT and CDR2 as SNEGSKA (reference sequence). The CDR3 sequence is 11 residues long. The ends were cut back, 3 bases at V and 9 bases at J, with 9 bases in the middle. Sequenced here: peripheral blood, sampled in the third trimester of pregnancy. V is TRBV20-1 and J is TRBJ2-1, with D possibly TRBD2 on 5 matching bases. The sequence came from a female donor in good health, enrolled as a control in a pregnancy study. The CDR3 nucleotides read TGCAGTGCTAGTCGGGCGGGTGAGCAGTTCTTC. This encodes CSASRAGEQFF.